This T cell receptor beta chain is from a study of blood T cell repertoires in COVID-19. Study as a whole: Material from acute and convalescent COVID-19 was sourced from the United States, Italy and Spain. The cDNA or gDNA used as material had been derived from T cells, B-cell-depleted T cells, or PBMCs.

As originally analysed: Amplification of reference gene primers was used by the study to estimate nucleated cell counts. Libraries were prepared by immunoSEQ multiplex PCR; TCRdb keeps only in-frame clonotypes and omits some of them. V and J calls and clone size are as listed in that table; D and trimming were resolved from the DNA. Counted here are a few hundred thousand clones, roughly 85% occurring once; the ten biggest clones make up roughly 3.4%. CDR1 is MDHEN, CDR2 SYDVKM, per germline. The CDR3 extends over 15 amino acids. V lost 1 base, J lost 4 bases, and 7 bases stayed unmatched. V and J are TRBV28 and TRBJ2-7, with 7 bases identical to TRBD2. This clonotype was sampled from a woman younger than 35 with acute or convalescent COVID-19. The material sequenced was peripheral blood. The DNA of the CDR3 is TGTGCCAGCAGTTTATTGCAGGGAGGGAGTTACGAGCAGTACTTC. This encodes CASSLLQGGSYEQYF.